This T cell receptor beta chain was captured in a study of vaccination effects on CD4 cells after COVID-19 (dated by TCRdb to between 2020 and 2023). Regarding the research as a whole: Post-vaccine samples across the study were collected a median of 72 days after the second dose, with a range of 14 to 241. In both COVID-19 convalescent patients and infection-naive vaccine recipients, the study compared SARS-CoV-2 spike-specific CD4+ TCR repertoires from before mRNA vaccination with those from after it. In the study, cultures from other donors were sequenced using the Oncomine TCR Beta short-read assay on an Illumina iSeq 100. A total of 10 COVID-19 convalescent patients and a handful of SARS-CoV-2-naive healthy vaccine recipients were included in the full study. Study-wide findings and limitations: Clones induced by infection and clones induced by vaccination both contracted markedly at late timepoints after vaccination, which fits with T cell responses waning over time. Among healthy vaccine recipients, nearly all vaccine-induced clones were SARS-CoV-2 mono-reactive, and only 1 of 255 was cross-reactive with common cold coronaviruses. Only a small number of convalescent patients were included, and no early post-infection timepoints were available, which limited the study.

V and J are truncated by 5 bases and 5 bases respectively, leaving an intervening sequence of 9 bases. CDR3 length: 12 amino acids, cysteine to phenylalanine. The kept DNA is CDR3 alone, 36 bases in frame from the first base. The germline V gene yields KGHSH for CDR1 and LQKENI for CDR2. In the ViraFEST assay, PBMC were stimulated with viral peptide pools, and antigen-specific CD4+ T cell clonotypes were then identified by expansion using TCR sequencing. After around ten days of culture, CD4+ T cells were isolated with the EasySep CD4+ T cell isolation kit. Each participant got two doses of an mRNA SARS-CoV-2 vaccine, either BNT162b2 or mRNA-1273. Healthy vaccine recipients had no prior SARS-CoV-2 infection, confirmed by negative nucleocapsid antibodies before and after vaccination. Each well held two million PBMC cultured in IMDM containing approximately 5% human AB serum, 9 to 10 IU/ml IL-2 and gentamicin, along with around 9.4 ug/ml peptides. On days 3 and 7, half of the culture medium was replaced with fresh IL-2-containing medium. Each peptide stimulation condition was cultured in triplicate wells unless otherwise noted. PBMC were separated from whole blood using Ficoll-Paque Plus gradient centrifugation and were then either cryopreserved at -140C or used fresh. The overlapping peptide pools covered the spike proteins of SARS-CoV-2 as well as those of the common cold coronaviruses HCoV-NL63, HCoV-OC43 and HCoV-229E. The QIAamp micro DNA kit was used to extract genomic DNA from the cultured CD4+ T cells.

A remark on this clone: Its recognized antigen is unknown. Base quality data are lacking; no much larger clone is found one base away.

The protocol used for the library was the immunoSEQ multiplex PCR assay. TCR beta CDR3 sequencing was performed on DNA from the cultured, isolated CD4+ T cells. As for how the authors treated the data: Non-productive TCR sequences were removed, reads were trimmed to the CDR3 region, and CDR3s of at least 7 amino acids were retained. Antigen-specific clonotypes were identified using the MANAFEST web app by comparison of expansion in peptide wells against reference cultures. Positive clones required FDR<0.05 expansion versus reference and all other wells, odds ratio above 5, and frequency above 0.1% in two replicate wells. A clonotype was defined as cross-reactive if the clonotype was significantly expanded both in SARS-CoV-2 spike wells and in at least one common cold coronavirus spike condition. CDR3 similarity was assessed by Levenshtein distance with the stringdist R package, and unrooted trees were built with ape in R 3.6.1. Sourced from immuneACCESS, this table was stored by TCRdb with only in-frame sequences that have V and J called. A share of the clones is absent; for the studies checked, an unresolved V gene accounts for under half, and the remainder has no known explanation. The D gene and trimming were derived from the DNA, and the V and J assignments and clone size from that table. Within this sample are some 22,000 clones, with approximately 79% of them counted one time only. The ten largest clones represent around 9.1% of the sample.

The V gene is TRBV18 and the J gene is TRBJ2-5; the D gene is possibly TRBD1, with 6 bases matching. The sequencing here drew on CD4+ T cells from PBMCs cultured with HCoV-229E spike peptides, taken after COVID-19 vaccination. Read against the paper, the sample's cell subset or site label means: HCoV-229E spike overlapping peptide pool stimulation. This TCR was recovered from a human donor who received a COVID-19 vaccine. CDR3 reads: CASSTQGETQYF. The nucleotide sequence is given as TGTGCCAGCTCAACACAGGGCGAGACCCAGTACTTC.